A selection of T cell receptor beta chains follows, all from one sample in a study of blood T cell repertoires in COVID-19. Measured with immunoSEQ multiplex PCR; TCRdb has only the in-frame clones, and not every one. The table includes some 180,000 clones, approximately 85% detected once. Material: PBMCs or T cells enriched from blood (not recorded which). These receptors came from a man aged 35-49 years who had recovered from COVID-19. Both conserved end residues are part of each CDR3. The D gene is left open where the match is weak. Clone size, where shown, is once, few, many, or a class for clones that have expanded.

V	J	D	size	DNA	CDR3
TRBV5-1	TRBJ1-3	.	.	TGCGCCAGCAGCTTGCTAGGGGCTGGAAACACCATATATTTT	CASSLLGAGNTIYF
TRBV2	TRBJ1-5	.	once	TGTGCCAGCAGTGGTGGGGGGGCGGGTCAGCCCCAGCATTTT	CASSGGGAGQPQHF
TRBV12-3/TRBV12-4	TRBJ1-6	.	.	TGTGCCAGCAGGGGGGAGGGTTCACCCCTCCACTTT	CASRGEGSPLHF
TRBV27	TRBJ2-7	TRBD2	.	TGTGCCAGCAGTTTAGACGGCGGGAGCTACGAGCAGTACTTC	CASSLDGGSYEQYF
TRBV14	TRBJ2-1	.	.	TGTGCCAGCAGCCTTAGTTCGTGGAATGAGCAGTTCTTC	CASSLSSWNEQFF
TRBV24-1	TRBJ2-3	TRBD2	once	TGTGCCACCAGTGACCCCGGACTAGCCGATAGGCAGTATTTT	CATSDPGLADRQYF
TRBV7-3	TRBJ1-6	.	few	TGTGCCAGCAGCTTAACTGGCGAGGGCTCACCCCTCCACTTT	CASSLTGEGSPLHF
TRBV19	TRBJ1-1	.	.	TGTGCCAGTAGTATGAAGGCGGCGGGGAACACTGAAGCTTTCTTT	CASSMKAAGNTEAFF
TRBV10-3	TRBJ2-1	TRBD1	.	TGTGCCATCAGGGGACAGGGTACTCACAATGAGCAGTTCTTC	CAIRGQGTHNEQFF
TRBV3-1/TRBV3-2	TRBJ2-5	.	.	TGTGCCAGCAGCCAACTAAACACAGGGCGAAGAGGGGAGACCCAGTACTTC	CASSQLNTGRRGETQYF
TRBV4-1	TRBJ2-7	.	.	TGCGCCAGCAGCCTCGGCGCCCAGCCGGGTACCACCTACGAGCAGTACTTC	CASSLGAQPGTTYEQYF
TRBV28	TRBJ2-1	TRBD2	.	TGTGCCAGCAGTTCCCTGAGAGCGGGAGCCGGTGAGCAGTTCTTC	CASSSLRAGAGEQFF
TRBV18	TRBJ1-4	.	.	TGTGCCAGCTCACCCGAGCGAGGCTTGGGTGAAAAACTGTTTTTT	CASSPERGLGEKLFF
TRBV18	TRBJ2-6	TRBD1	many	TGTGCCAGCTCGCGGCAGGGGGCTGGGGCCAACGTCCTGACTTTC	CASSRQGAGANVLTF
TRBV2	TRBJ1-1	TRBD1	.	TGTGCCAGCAGTGAAGACAGGGGAAACACTGAAGCTTTCTTT	CASSEDRGNTEAFF
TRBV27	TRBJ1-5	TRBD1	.	TGTGCCACCTGGGGACAGGGGGTGAATCAGCCCCAGCATTTT	CATWGQGVNQPQHF
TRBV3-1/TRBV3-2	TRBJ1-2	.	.	TGTGCCAGCAGCCAAGGCGTATCCACGAACAACTATGGCTACACCTTC	CASSQGVSTNNYGYTF
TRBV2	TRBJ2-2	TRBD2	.	TGTGCCAGCCGGGACTTAGCGGGAGGGCGTGGCACCGGGGAGCTGTTTTTT	CASRDLAGGRGTGELFF